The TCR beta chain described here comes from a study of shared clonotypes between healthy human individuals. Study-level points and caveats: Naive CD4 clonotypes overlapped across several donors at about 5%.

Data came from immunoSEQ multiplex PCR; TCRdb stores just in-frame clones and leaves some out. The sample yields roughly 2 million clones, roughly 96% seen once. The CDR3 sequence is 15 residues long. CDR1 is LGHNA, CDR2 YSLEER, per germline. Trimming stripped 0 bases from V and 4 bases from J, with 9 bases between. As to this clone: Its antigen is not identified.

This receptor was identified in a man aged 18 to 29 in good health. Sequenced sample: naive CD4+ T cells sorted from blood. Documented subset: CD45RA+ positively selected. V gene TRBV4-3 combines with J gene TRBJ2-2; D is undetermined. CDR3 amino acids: CASSQDMTGTGELFF. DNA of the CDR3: TGCGCCAGCAGCCAAGACATGACGGGCACCGGGGAGCTGTTTTTT.